This T cell receptor (beta chain) was profiled in a study of blood T cells in healthy people across ages. The authors ran a second PCR of about 6 to 11 cycles using a sample-barcoded 5' primer and a J-beta primer mix. TCRdb re-derived calls from the 5' RACE reads in MiXCR, one entry per CDR3 protein. Of about 1 million distinct CDR3 sequences in the sample, more than 35% were seen once. CDR1 is MGHRA, CDR2 YSYEKL, per germline. The CDR3 totals 16 residues. Deletions cut 5 bases from V and 3 bases from J, with 20 bases between. The J gene is TRBJ2-7, the V gene TRBV4-1, with a possible D match to TRBD2 (7 bases). The specimen sequenced was blood. The TCR was taken from a woman aged 55-69 years in good health. The CDR3 bases are TGCGCCAGCAGCGCCGGCGGGGGCGGGAACCTCTACGAGCAGTACTTC. Translation gives CASSAGGGGNLYEQYF.